This T cell receptor beta chain was profiled in a study of shared clonotypes between healthy human individuals (dated by TCRdb to 2020 to 2021). Looking at the study overall: Three men and two women, aged 18 to 49 years, made up the cohort. The study deeply sequenced blood TCR repertoires of five healthy adults to estimate repertoire size and the extent of clonotype sharing between individuals. Libraries were prepared and TCR repertoires were sequenced by different laboratories using diverse techniques, in order to increase sequencing depth and limit assay-specific biases. Per donor, leukapheresis produced somewhere between about 0.94 and 9 billion PBMCs. Study-wide findings and limitations: Only blood was sampled, and tissue TCR repertoires likely differ from those in blood. Pairwise subsampling led to the expectation that sequencing depth would affect the degree of clonotype sharing among donors. The genetic and exposure-history diversity represented was limited by the small number of donors.

With regard to this clone: The antigen it recognizes is unknown. Base qualities are not at hand, and no much larger clone is one base apart.

The CDR3 sequence holds 16 residues, the cysteine and phenylalanine included. Just the 48-base CDR3 DNA is kept, in frame starting at base 1. From a lookup of the germline V gene (reference sequence), CDR1 and CDR2 are LNHDA and SQIVND. V and J lose 8 bases and 4 bases, and a span of 23 bases separates them. The donors were healthy, HIV-negative adults with no recently reported acute infections or vaccinations. All donors were Caucasian adults living in Nashville, Tennessee, USA. In the unsorted samples, approximately 82 million PBMCs were counted, and genomic DNA was extracted using the QIAamp DNA Blood Mini kit. After blood collection by leukapheresis, PBMCs were isolated using Ficoll-Histopaque density gradient centrifugation and then cryopreserved in the vapor phase of liquid nitrogen. Using the deep immunoSEQ assay, multiplex PCR amplified TCR CDR3 regions from genomic DNA. For each cell subset, the extracted genomic DNA was distributed evenly across all wells of several immunoSEQ 96-well plates, and each plate served as one replicate. For unsorted PBMC, roughly 330 ng of genomic DNA, equivalent to about 30,000 T cell genomes, went into each replicate PCR. Ten immunoSEQ deep assay plates were used to sequence the unsorted PBMC genomic DNA. Purified libraries were measured with a Qubit 3.0 fluorometer, size-checked on a Bioanalyzer 2100, and measured again with the KAPA Library Quantification kit. Every immunoSEQ 96-well plate was sequenced on a separate single-read 150-cycle Illumina NextSeq 550 flow cell. The source study handled its data this way. The immunoSEQ output contained only junctional sequences without quality scores, so filtering could not match that applied to full-length reads. To assign V/J genes and CDR3, sequences were annotated against IMGT germline references using PyIR, a Python wrapper for IgBLAST v1.9. Reads with weak V/J assignments (E-value above 1e-6), missing CDR3, stop codons, out-of-frame junctions, or ambiguous translated residues were removed. V3J clonotypes were defined as sequences sharing an identical inferred V gene, J gene, and CDR3 amino acid sequence. Percentage overlap between repertoires was computed as shared unique clonotypes divided by the size of the smaller repertoire. RTK rarefaction, the Chao1 estimator, and Recon v2.1 estimates of unobserved clonotypes were used to assess repertoire richness. Imported from immuneACCESS, the table was reduced by TCRdb to in-frame sequences with V and J called. These copies leave out some clones; in studies compared against another copy, an unresolved V gene accounts for under half, and the cause of the remainder is not known. D and trimming were read from the DNA, whereas the V and J calls and clone size are those reported in that table. The sample includes around 500,000 clones, with roughly 80% observed a single time. The ten most abundant clones make up approximately 12% of the sample.

The specimen was PBMCs. This chain is built from TRBV19 and TRBJ1-1; a tentative D call is TRBD1 (5 bases match). This TCR was sampled from a woman between 35 and 50 years old in good health. Some clones in this sample may be carry-over from other donors' samples. The nucleotide sequence is TGTGCCAGTTCGCAGGGCTTGGCAGTTGGGAGCACTGAAGCTTTCTTT. Translated, it gives CASSQGLAVGSTEAFF.